This T cell receptor (beta chain) is drawn from a study of T cells after yellow fever vaccination. The study's findings and limits: Reappearing after the booster were most of the clones from primary vaccination (almost 97% CD4, 88% CD8).

TCRdb recomputed calls from the 5' RACE reads with MiXCR, one row per CDR3 protein. Found here are a few hundred thousand distinct CDR3 sequences, approximately 3.8% of them singletons; the top ten hold around a quarter. Trimming took 2 bases from V and 0 from J, leaving 9 bases between them. Germline V CDR1 and CDR2: SGHRS, YFSETQ. The CDR3 runs 15 residues. This clonotype was detected only a few times. Its specificity is not known. Sequenced here: PBMCs, sampled on the day of the yellow fever booster vaccination. The genes are TRBV5-1 and TRBJ1-3; D call uncertain. This TCR came from a man aged 18 to 35 who received the YFV17D yellow fever vaccine. Written as DNA, the CDR3 is TGCGCCAGCAGCTTCGAGACCCTCTCTGGAAACACCATATATTTT. The encoded protein is CASSFETLSGNTIYF.